The 9 T cell receptor beta chains below were found in one sample sequenced in a study of T cell responses to AZD1222 COVID-19 vaccine. The protocol was immunoSEQ multiplex PCR, while the TCRdb copy is restricted to in-frame clones and leaves out a portion. Of about 120,000 clones listed, approximately 83% are singletons. The sequences come from peripheral blood, collected on day 0 of AZD1222 vaccination. All receptors derive from an adult in good health.

The chain links TRBV28 to TRBJ1-4; D unresolved. V was trimmed by 1 base and J by 6 bases, leaving 3 bases between them. CDR3 size: 12 residues. CDR1 and CDR2 (germline): MDHEN, SYDVKM. CDR3 loop: CASSLLYEKLFF. The CDR3 DNA is TGTGCCAGCAGTTTATTATATGAAAAACTGTTTTTT.

This chain joins TRBV19 and TRBJ1-3; D is unclear. The germline V gene encodes CDR1 LNHDA and CDR2 SQIVND (reference sequence). V dropped 10 bases and J dropped 3 bases, with 10 bases sitting between them. This CDR3 region has 12 residues. CDR3 sequence: CATRTDGNTIYF. CDR3 sequence (DNA): TGTGCCACAAGGACCGATGGAAACACCATATATTTT.

The V gene is TRBV3-1 (or the pseudogene TRBV3-2), the J gene TRBJ2-7, with no clear D. The CDR3 runs 12 residues. V shed 3 bases and J shed 5 bases, with 8 bases lying between them. Looked up from germline, CDR1 is LGHDT and CDR2 is YNNKEL (reference sequence). DNA for the CDR3: TGTGCCAGCAGCCAGAGACGGGACGAGCAGTACTTC. Residues: CASSQRRDEQYF.

The chain carries TRBV6-2 or TRBV6-3 and TRBJ1-1; no definite D call. Germline V CDR1 and CDR2: MNHEY, SVGEGT. V lost 2 bases and J 4 bases, leaving 8 bases between the germline ends. This CDR3 has 13 residues. The chain's CDR3 is CASSYITRTEAFF. CDR3 DNA: TGTGCCAGCAGTTACATTACACGCACTGAAGCTTTCTTT.

The chain recombines TRBV21-1 with TRBJ2-2; TRBD2 is the table's D call and was not checked against the DNA. TRBV21-1 counts as a pseudogene. The CDR3 consists of 21 residues. In DNA, the CDR3 is TGTGCCAGCAGCAAAGTGCCCCAGGGGGAAACTAGCGGGAGGGCCCCCGGGGAGCTGTTTTTT. Its protein product is CASSKVPQGETSGRAPGELFF.

This clone appeared a single time. The chain is built from TRBV18 and TRBJ1-4; 7 bases are shared with TRBD1. The CDR3 sequence is 14 residues long. Germline V gives CDR1 KGHSH, CDR2 LQKENI. The J segment lost 8 bases and the V segment lost 6 bases, leaving 9 bases of the junction unmatched. CDR3 sequence reads: CASSLRDSEEKLFF. The CDR3 nucleotides are TGTGCCAGCTCCCTCCGGGACAGCGAAGAAAAACTGTTTTTT.

The gene calls are TRBV7-2 and TRBJ1-1; D remains unclear. The germline V gene encodes CDR1 SGHTA and CDR2 FQGNSA. Between the trimmed V and J ends, which lost 3 bases and 5 bases, there was a span of 10 bases. The CDR3 covers 13 residues. The CDR3 sequence is CASSFQDGTEAFF. In DNA, the CDR3 is TGTGCCAGCAGCTTCCAGGATGGGACTGAAGCTTTCTTT. Supplemented by reference TRBV7-2 and TRBJ1-1, the full variable domain reads GAGVSQSPSNKVTEKGKDVELRCDPISGHTALYWYRQSLGQGLEFLIYFQGNSAPDKSGLPSDRFSAERTGGSVSTLTIQRTQQEDSAVYLCASSFQDGTEAFFGQGTRLTVV.

The J gene is TRBJ1-6, the V gene TRBV13, with 7 nucleotides matching TRBD1. V shed 6 bases, J shed 8 bases, and the junction held 10 bases outside the gene matches. The CDR3 loop spans 15 amino acids. Germline V gene lookup returns CDR1 PRHDT and CDR2 FYEKMQ (reference sequence). The CDR3 nucleotides read TGTGCCAGCAGTAGGGGGCGCGGAGTGGATTCACCCCTCCACTTT. This translates into CASSRGRGVDSPLHF.

This chain connects TRBV2 to TRBJ2-2, with a weak D call TRBD1 (6 bases). V was clipped by 1 base and J by 6 bases, with 15 bases between them. This CDR3 region has 16 residues. Germline V gene data show CDR1 as SNHLY and CDR2 as FYNNEI. CDR3 sequence reads: CASSEGAQGRAGELFF. CDR3 DNA: TGTGCCAGCAGTGAAGGGGCGCAGGGGCGGGCCGGGGAGCTGTTTTTT.